The entry below describes one T cell receptor beta chain. TCRdb's table, derived via immunoSEQ multiplex PCR, lists solely in-frame clones and lacks some. Of about 200,000 clones listed, 80% to 95% are singletons. The data originate from a study of T cell responses to AZD1222 COVID-19 vaccine. Germline CDR1 reads SEHNR; CDR2 reads FQNEAQ (reference sequence). Losses at the gene ends were 5 bases for V and 8 bases for J; bases not matched to a gene: 6. The CDR3 totals 14 residues. The chain links TRBV7-9 to TRBJ1-2; TRBD1 agrees at 12 bases. The sequencing used peripheral blood, collected 28 days after the second AZD1222 dose. The receptor was derived from an adult who received the AZD1222 COVID-19 vaccine. DNA of the CDR3: TGTGCCAGCAGCCCGGGACAGGGGGCGCGGGGCTACACCTTC. Protein: CASSPGQGARGYTF.